Below, 25 T cell receptor beta chains from the same sample are listed, as sequenced in a study of blood T cells in healthy people across ages. PCR was performed a second time for about 7 to 12 cycles using a sample-barcoded 5' primer and a J-beta primer mix. TCRdb passed the 5' RACE reads through MiXCR, listing each CDR3 protein once. The sample shows 780,000 or so distinct CDR3 sequences, approximately 55% of them seen only once. Sequencing was done on a sample of blood. The receptors come from an older man in good health.

This clonotype was counted once. The rearrangement uses TRBV5-1 and TRBJ2-7, with 7 bases identical to TRBD2. The junction had 5 bases not matched to a gene; V was cut back by 4 bases and J by 1 base. Germline loops: CDR1 SGHRS, CDR2 YFSETQ. The CDR3 sequence is 14 residues long. Written as DNA, the CDR3 is TGCGCCAGCAGCCATACTAGCGCTTCCTACGAGCAGTACTTC. The encoded protein is CASSHTSASYEQYF.

The gene calls are TRBV24-1 and TRBJ2-7; the D is unclear. Germline V gene sequence: CDR1 KGHDR, CDR2 SFDVKD. Trimming removed 1 base at V and 7 bases at J, with 13 bases between. The CDR3 consists of 14 residues. CDR3 DNA sequence: TGTGCCACCAGTGATTTATCCGACCACAATGAGCAGTACTTC. This encodes CATSDLSDHNEQYF.

This clonotype was recorded a few times. This chain joins TRBV29-1 and TRBJ2-7; TRBD1 matches 11 bases. CDR1 is SQVTM and CDR2 is ANQGSEA in the germline V gene. With 6 bases clipped from V and 6 bases from J, the junction kept 4 bases outside the gene matches. CDR3 length: 12 residues. CDR3 DNA sequence: TGCAGCGTGCCCGGGACAGGGGGCGAGCAGTACTTC. Translation: CSVPGTGGEQYF.

This chain connects TRBV3-1 to TRBJ1-4, with D unclear. Germline CDR1 LGHDT, CDR2 YNNKEL (reference sequence). The V end was cut by 1 base, the J end by 4 bases, with 13 bases between. The CDR3 loop spans 16 amino acids. This chain's CDR3 is CASSQGSLGRNEKLFF. CDR3 bases: TGTGCCAGCAGCCAAGGGAGCCTAGGCCGTAATGAAAAACTGTTTTTT.

V and J are TRBV20-1 and TRBJ1-2; weak D call: TRBD1 (6 bases). The germline CDR1 and CDR2 sequences are DFQATT and SNEGSKA (reference sequence). This CDR3 comprises 14 residues. Trimming removed 0 bases from V and 4 bases from J, with 12 bases in between. In DNA form, the CDR3 reads TGCAGTGCTAGAGATCCGGGGGCGGGCTATGGCTACACCTTC. It codes for CSARDPGAGYGYTF.

This clonotype was counted a few times. This chain joins TRBV29-1 and TRBJ1-2; 7 nucleotides line up with TRBD1. The CDR3 covers 12 residues. Per the germline V gene, CDR1 is SQVTM and CDR2 is ANQGSEA. Trimming took 6 bases from V and 5 from J; bases not matched to a gene: 6. The CDR3: CSVGQSQYGYTF. In DNA, the CDR3 is TGCAGCGTGGGACAGTCCCAATATGGCTACACCTTC.

The V call is TRBV7-2, the J call TRBJ2-3; TRBD2 matches at 8 bases. CDR3 size: 17 residues. Trimming took 4 bases from V and 14 from J; bases not matched to a gene: 23. Germline V gene data show CDR1 as SGHTA and CDR2 as FQGNSA. CDR3 coding DNA: TGTGCCAGCAGCTCACACTCCGGAGCGGGAGAGCACAGATACGCGTATTTT. The encoded protein is CASSSHSGAGEHRYAYF.

J is TRBJ2-7 and V is TRBV6-6; 7 nucleotides line up with TRBD1. V lost 5 bases and J lost 2; bases outside the gene matches: 6. Germline V gives CDR1 MNHNY, CDR2 SVGAGI (reference sequence). This CDR3 comprises 14 residues. CDR3 protein: CASSVVGQAYEQYF. The CDR3 DNA follows: TGTGCCAGCAGTGTGGTAGGACAGGCCTACGAGCAGTACTTC.

The chain joins TRBV18 to TRBJ2-4; 8 bases map to TRBD2. This CDR3 is built from 12 residues. The J segment lost 13 bases and the V segment lost 3 bases, leaving 5 bases of the junction unmatched. The germline V gene encodes CDR1 KGHSH and CDR2 LQKENI. CDR3 in amino acids: CASSPTSDEQYF. The CDR3 nucleotides read TGTGCCAGCTCACCGACTAGCGATGAGCAGTACTTC.

The chain links TRBV5-1 to TRBJ2-1; 8 bases are a match to TRBD2. Trimming took 0 bases from V and 2 from J; bases not matched to a gene: 7. Germline CDR1 SGHRS, CDR2 YFSETQ. CDR3 length equals 17 residues. The CDR3, as DNA: TGCGCCAGCAGCTTGGCCCGTGGTAGCGGGACCTACAATGAGCAGTTCTTC. It is translated as CASSLARGSGTYNEQFF.

This clonotype was seen a single time. The V and J genes are TRBV20-1 and TRBJ2-5; TRBD1 matches 10 bases. The CDR3 covers 18 residues. CDR1 and CDR2 (germline): DFQATT, SNEGSKA (reference sequence). V shed 0 bases and J 2 bases; nucleotides not matched to a gene: 12. The DNA for the CDR3 is TGCAGTGCTAGAGACGTAATGCCCGGGACAGGGGTGCAAGAGACCCAGTACTTC. Encoded protein: CSARDVMPGTGVQETQYF.

This clonotype appeared a few times. V gene TRBV3-1 combines with J gene TRBJ2-7; 7 positions agree with TRBD1. V dropped 1 base and J dropped 6; count of bases not matched to a gene: 6. In germline, CDR1 is LGHDT, CDR2 YNNKEL (reference sequence). The CDR3 sequence is 14 residues long. This CDR3 is CASSQGTGSGEQYF. DNA for the CDR3: TGTGCCAGCAGCCAAGGGACAGGATCAGGCGAGCAGTACTTC.

The chain carries TRBV5-4 and TRBJ2-1; 9 nucleotides match TRBD2. The CDR3 spans 15 residues. Germline lookup yields CDR1 SGHNT and CDR2 YYREEE (reference sequence). Germline trimming cut 0 bases from V and 10 bases from J; bases unmatched to any gene: 8. CDR3: CASSLELAGAREQFF. The CDR3 DNA sequence: TGTGCCAGCAGCTTGGAGTTAGCGGGAGCCCGCGAGCAGTTCTTC. The full variable domain, with the rest looked up from reference TRBV5-4 and TRBJ2-1, is ETGVTQSPTHLIKTRGQQVTLRCSSQSGHNTVSWYQQALGQGPQFIFQYYREEENGRGNFPPRFSGLQFPNYSSELNVNALELDDSALYLCASSLELAGAREQFFGPGTRLTVL.

V is TRBV3-1 and J is TRBJ1-2; unclear D gene. CDR1 is LGHDT and CDR2 is YNNKEL in the germline V gene (reference sequence). The ends were cut back, 5 bases at V and 0 bases at J, with 13 bases in the middle. CDR3 size: 15 residues. CDR3 sequence reads: CASSSLTRPNYGYTF. CDR3 nucleotide sequence: TGTGCCAGCAGCTCCTTGACACGACCTAACTATGGCTACACCTTC.

This sequence joins TRBV27 and TRBJ2-5, with 9 positions matching TRBD2. Matching the DNA end better, TRBJ2-7 makes the J call doubtful. The germline V gene has CDR1 MNHEY and CDR2 SMNVEV (reference sequence). The length of the CDR3 is 14 residues. The CDR3 DNA reads TGTGCCAGCGTCGGGCTAGCGGGGACCTACGAGCAGTACTTC. Residues: CASVGLAGTYEQYF.

The V gene is TRBV5-1, the J gene TRBJ1-4; 8 nucleotides agree with TRBD1. Germline V gene sequence: CDR1 SGHRS, CDR2 YFSETQ. The length of the CDR3 is 14 residues. The J segment lost 10 bases and the V segment lost 0 bases, leaving 5 bases of the junction unmatched. The CDR3 spells CASSLDGGQGKLFF. The CDR3 DNA is TGCGCCAGCAGCTTGGACGGCGGACAGGGAAAACTGTTTTTT.

V gene TRBV7-2 combines with J gene TRBJ1-2, with TRBD1 matching 7 bases. The CDR3 contains 15 residues. J was trimmed by 8 bases and V by 5 bases; bases with no gene match: 14. The germline V gene has CDR1 SGHTA and CDR2 FQGNSA. CDR3 sequence: CASSQKGQAFRGYTF. The CDR3 coding sequence is TGTGCCAGCAGCCAGAAAGGACAGGCCTTTCGGGGCTACACCTTC.

This sequence joins TRBV7-2 and TRBJ2-1; D is ambiguous. The CDR3 consists of 13 residues. Germline CDR1 reads SGHTA; CDR2 reads FQGNSA. Deletions cut 5 bases from V and 9 bases from J, with 14 bases between. The CDR3 region is CASSLNSRSEQFF. The CDR3 bases are TGTGCCAGCAGCCTAAATTCTAGAAGTGAGCAGTTCTTC.

This clonotype was seen a few times. The gene calls are TRBV7-3 and TRBJ2-1, with TRBD2 matching 14 bases. The V gene end was trimmed by 4 bases and the J gene end by 11 bases; junction bases not matched to a gene: 4. CDR1 and CDR2 (germline): SGHTA, FQGTGA. The CDR3 totals 14 residues. CDR3 nucleotides: TGTGCCAGCAGCTCCGGGACTAGCGGGAGTAAGCAGTTCTTC. This codes for CASSSGTSGSKQFF.

This chain uses TRBV7-3 with TRBJ2-1, with D perhaps given as TRBD1 or TRBD2 (6 bases each). CDR3 length equals 17 residues. CDR1 is SGHTA and CDR2 is FQGTGA in the germline V gene. V lost 5 bases and J lost 1, with 18 bases in between. For the CDR3, the DNA is TGTGCCAGCAGCCCCCGTAGCGGAGGGGGGTCCTACAATGAGCAGTTCTTC. Translating gives CASSPRSGGGSYNEQFF.

This rearrangement joins TRBV4-2 to TRBJ1-1; the match to TRBD1 covers 7 bases. Germline V gives CDR1 LGHNA, CDR2 YNFKEQ. This CDR3 contains 13 residues. J lost 9 bases, V lost 2 bases, and 6 bases had no gene match. CDR3 in DNA: TGTGCCAGCAGCCAAAGACAGGGAATTCAAGCTTTCTTT. It translates to CASSQRQGIQAFF.

There are many counts of this clonotype. The V gene is TRBV29-1, the J gene TRBJ2-3, with D possibly matching TRBD1 (6 bases). This CDR3 is built from 14 residues. Germline V CDR1 and CDR2: SQVTM, ANQGSEA. Trimming removed 1 base at V and 5 bases at J, with 13 bases between. The DNA of the CDR3 is TGCAGCGTTGAAGGTGCAGGGGTGGAAGATACGCAGTATTTT. This gives the protein CSVEGAGVEDTQYF.

The chain carries TRBV20-1 and TRBJ2-1; D possibly corresponds to TRBD2 (6 bases). Germline loops: CDR1 DFQATT, CDR2 SNEGSKA (reference sequence). The CDR3 sequence is 17 residues long. V was shortened by 0 bases and J by 8 bases, with 23 bases between the two germline ends. The CDR3 DNA is TGCAGTGCTAGAGATTCGAAGGCCGGAGGGACCCTAGATGAGCAGTTCTTC. Protein sequence: CSARDSKAGGTLDEQFF.

CDR3: CASPRPSGAGLFF. The CDR3, as DNA: TGCGCCAGCCCACGTCCCTCAGGCGCAGGACTGTTTTTT. The chain couples TRBV5-1 to TRBJ1-4; D gene uncertain. The germline V gene has CDR1 SGHRS and CDR2 YFSETQ. Deletions cut 7 bases from V and 13 bases from J, with 20 bases between. The CDR3 sequence is 13 residues long.

This chain connects TRBV27 to TRBJ2-1, with D possibly matching TRBD1 (5 bases). Germline V CDR1 and CDR2: MNHEY, SMNVEV (reference sequence). This CDR3 has 13 residues. Trimming removed 5 bases from V and 9 bases from J, with 14 bases in between. The CDR3: CASSTSRVGEQFF. The DNA for the CDR3 is TGTGCCAGCAGTACCAGCAGGGTGGGTGAGCAGTTCTTC.